One sample yielded the 19 T cell receptor beta chains listed below, sequenced in a study of cytomegalovirus exposure and HLA in healthy donors. A multiplex PCR was run with 60 Vbeta primers and 13 Jbeta primers. Assay used: immunoSEQ multiplex PCR; TCRdb lists only in-frame clones, some missing. In total, the table holds about 120,000 clones. Input material: PBMCs. These receptors were collected from a man aged 35 to 55 in good health and CMV-seropositive.

V and J are TRBV4-3 and TRBJ2-5; 8 bases are a match to TRBD2. The J call is in doubt because the DNA end fits TRBJ2-7 better. The CDR3 has 16 residues. Looked up from germline, CDR1 is LGHNA and CDR2 is YSLEER. The DNA of the CDR3 is TGCGCCAGCAGCCAAACACTAGCGGAGAGCTCCTACGAGCAGTACTTC. Protein sequence: CASSQTLAESSYEQYF.

The chain is built from TRBV19 and TRBJ2-7; 9 bases fit TRBD1. The junction had 16 bases not matched to a gene; V was cut back by 6 bases and J by 4 bases. Germline-derived CDR1 and CDR2 are LNHDA and SQIVND (reference sequence). This CDR3 contains 17 residues. The CDR3 DNA reads TGTGCCAGTAGCCCCAAAGGTACCGGGACAGGGATTTACGAGCAGTACTTC. Translated, it gives CASSPKGTGTGIYEQYF.

This chain uses TRBV7-2 with TRBJ1-1; D remains ambiguous. The germline V gene encodes CDR1 SGHTA and CDR2 FQGNSA. The V and J ends lost 6 bases and 1 base respectively, with 15 bases between them. The CDR3 extends over 15 amino acids. The CDR3, as DNA: TGTGCCAGCAGTCTAATGGGCCGGAAGAACACTGAAGCTTTCTTT. It specifies CASSLMGRKNTEAFF.

The chain uses TRBV5-4 and TRBJ2-1; tentatively, D is TRBD1 (7 bases). Trimming took off 3 bases at V and 8 bases at J, with 18 bases between the two ends. Germline V gene sequence: CDR1 SGHNT, CDR2 YYREEE (reference sequence). This CDR3 is built from 15 residues. The CDR3 loop is CASSWDPPGGYEQFF. The CDR3, as DNA: TGTGCCAGCAGCTGGGACCCGCCAGGGGGGTATGAGCAGTTCTTC.

The rearrangement joins TRBV28 to TRBJ2-3, with 9 positions matching TRBD2. Germline CDR1 is MDHEN and CDR2 is SYDVKM. This CDR3 region has 13 residues. V lost 8 bases, J lost 6 bases, and 6 bases stayed unmatched. CDR3 in amino acids: CASLGSGRDTQYF. The CDR3 DNA reads as TGTGCCAGCCTCGGCAGCGGGAGGGATACGCAGTATTTT. Combining the CDR3 with reference TRBV28 and TRBJ2-3 gives the whole variable domain DVKVTQSSRYLVKRTGEKVFLECVQDMDHENMFWYRQDPGLGLRLIYFSYDVKMKEKGDIPEGYSVSREKKERFSLILESASTNQTSMYLCASLGSGRDTQYFGPGTRLTVL.

The chain has TRBV27 and TRBJ2-7, with D perhaps matching TRBD1 (6 bases). The CDR3 covers 15 residues. Between the trimmed V and J ends, which lost 5 bases and 3 bases, there was a span of 17 bases. Germline V gene sequence: CDR1 MNHEY, CDR2 SMNVEV (reference sequence). The CDR3 here is CASSQLRQEVYEQYF. CDR3 sequence (DNA): TGTGCCAGCAGTCAACTCAGACAGGAGGTCTACGAGCAGTACTTC.

V gene TRBV18 combines with J gene TRBJ2-1; a weak D match, TRBD1 (5 bases). V was clipped by 1 base and J by 7 bases, with 11 bases between them. The CDR3 has 14 residues. Germline CDR1 is KGHSH and CDR2 is LQKENI. The CDR3 nucleotides read TGTGCCAGCTCACCACTTCCAGGGTCGAATGAGCAGTTCTTC. It specifies CASSPLPGSNEQFF.

The V and J genes are TRBV9 and TRBJ2-5, with 12 bases identical to TRBD2. The ends lost 0 bases at V and 1 base at J; junction bases unmatched: 7. The CDR3 length is 18 residues. From germline, CDR1 is SGDLS and CDR2 YYNGEE. The CDR3 DNA reads as TGTGCCAGCAGCGTAGCTACCGGGACTAGCGGGTTCCAAGAGACCCAGTACTTC. Protein sequence: CASSVATGTSGFQETQYF.

V gene TRBV29-1 combines with J gene TRBJ2-4; D unclear. Trimming left V 5 bases short and J 5 bases short, with 13 bases between. The CDR3 consists of 13 residues. In germline, CDR1 is SQVTM, CDR2 ANQGSEA. CDR3 protein: CSVMELTQNIQYF. In nucleotides, the CDR3 is TGCAGCGTTATGGAACTAACCCAAAACATTCAGTACTTC.

This chain links TRBV4-3 with TRBJ2-1, with 10 bases fitting TRBD2. The germline V gene encodes CDR1 LGHNA and CDR2 YSLEER. V was clipped by 0 bases and J by 7 bases; unmatched bases: 6. The CDR3 sequence is 16 residues long. The DNA for the CDR3 is TGCGCCAGCAGCCAAGATGGTAGCGGGAGGTCTAATGAGCAGTTCTTC. Its translation: CASSQDGSGRSNEQFF.

The chain joins TRBV7-2 to TRBJ1-2; 7 bases are shared with TRBD1. This CDR3 is built from 15 residues. The junction had 12 bases not matched to a gene; V was cut back by 5 bases and J by 6 bases. Germline V gene lookup returns CDR1 SGHTA and CDR2 FQGNSA. CDR3 loop: CASSLLTGWVDGYTF. The CDR3 nucleotides read TGTGCCAGCAGCCTATTGACAGGGTGGGTTGATGGCTACACCTTC.

CDR3 in amino acids: CASSLRGRGRIPYEQYF. CDR3 bases: TGTGCCAGCAGTTTAAGGGGGCGTGGCAGGATACCATACGAGCAGTACTTC. V is TRBV27 and J is TRBJ2-7, with 7 bases identical to TRBD1. The CDR3 spans 17 residues. The junction had 14 bases not matched to a gene; V was cut back by 2 bases and J by 4 bases. Germline V gene sequence: CDR1 MNHEY, CDR2 SMNVEV (reference sequence).

The J gene is TRBJ1-1, the V gene TRBV7-9; D gene uncertain. Germline V CDR1 and CDR2: SEHNR, FQNEAQ (reference sequence). Trimming pared 1 base from V and 3 bases from J, leaving 9 bases between. The CDR3 runs 14 residues. The chain's CDR3 is CASSLVRSDTEAFF. Written as DNA, the CDR3 is TGTGCCAGCAGCTTAGTCCGCAGTGACACTGAAGCTTTCTTT.

V is TRBV19 and J is TRBJ2-1; 9 positions match TRBD2. Trimming at V came to 5 bases and at J to 6 bases, leaving 8 bases not matched to a gene. The CDR3 consists of 15 residues. Germline assignment: CDR1 LNHDA and CDR2 SQIVND (reference sequence). CDR3 sequence: CASSPGRGRANEQFF. DNA for the CDR3: TGTGCCAGTAGTCCAGGGCGCGGGAGGGCCAATGAGCAGTTCTTC.

This chain connects TRBV7-2 to TRBJ1-5; possibly TRBD1 for D (6 bases). The CDR3 is 13 amino acids. The germline V gene encodes CDR1 SGHTA and CDR2 FQGNSA. V lost 5 bases to trimming and J lost 7 bases, with 12 bases between them. Written as DNA, the CDR3 is TGTGCCAGCAGCGTATGGACAGCCCAGCCCCAGCATTTT. Its protein is CASSVWTAQPQHF.

The gene calls are TRBV11-2 and TRBJ2-5; 10 bases align to TRBD2. Germline trimming cut 6 bases from V and 5 bases from J; bases unmatched to any gene: 18. Germline-derived CDR1 and CDR2 are SGHAT and FQNNGV. CDR3 length equals 18 residues. The CDR3 DNA follows: TGTGCCAGCAGTCATATAACGGCGATAGCGGGAGGCGGTGAGACCCAGTACTTC. This encodes CASSHITAIAGGGETQYF.

The J gene is TRBJ1-1, the V gene TRBV28; TRBD1 matches at 10 bases. Germline CDR1 MDHEN, CDR2 SYDVKM. The CDR3 is 16 residues long. Trimming removed 9 bases from V and 5 bases from J; junction bases left unmatched: 15. The CDR3 DNA follows: TGTGCCAGTAGAGACAGGGGGCTTAGAGGGGGGACTGAAGCTTTCTTT. As protein: CASRDRGLRGGTEAFF.

The genes are TRBV19 and TRBJ2-7; the D gene is possibly TRBD2 (6 bases). Trimming removed 5 bases from V and 6 bases from J, with 8 bases in between. The length of the CDR3 is 11 residues. In germline, CDR1 is LNHDA, CDR2 SQIVND (reference sequence). The CDR3 region has the DNA TGTGCCAGTAGTCACGGGGGCGAGCAGTACTTC. The encoded protein is CASSHGGEQYF.

V gene TRBV7-2 combines with J gene TRBJ2-4; D uncertain. Germline assignment: CDR1 SGHTA and CDR2 FQGNSA. CDR3 size: 14 residues. Deletions cut 1 base from V and 5 bases from J, with 9 bases between. The CDR3 loop reads CASSLDAGENIQYF. The CDR3 DNA is TGTGCCAGCAGCTTAGACGCTGGAGAAAACATTCAGTACTTC.